These 24 T cell receptor beta chains share one sample of origin, sequenced in a study of T cell responses to AZD1222 COVID-19 vaccine. Data came from immunoSEQ multiplex PCR; TCRdb stores just in-frame clones and leaves some out. The data show about 160,000 clones, just over 90% seen once. This material consisted of peripheral blood, taken on day 0 of MenACWY control vaccination. The receptors shown here come from an adult in good health.

This clone has only one observation. The chain has TRBV7-9 and TRBJ1-2, with 9 bases that match TRBD1. J lost 7 bases, V lost 7 bases, and 7 bases had no gene match. The CDR3 runs to 13 residues. Per the germline V gene, CDR1 is SEHNR and CDR2 is FQNEAQ (reference sequence). The CDR3 region has the DNA TGTGCCAGCACCAGTACAGGGGGCCGTGGCTACACCTTC. Translation gives CASTSTGGRGYTF.

The chain recombines TRBV2 with TRBJ1-2; possible D gene TRBD1, 5 bases. V shed 4 bases and J shed 4 bases, with 13 bases lying between them. The CDR3 extends over 14 amino acids. Germline V gene lookup returns CDR1 SNHLY and CDR2 FYNNEI. CDR3 in amino acids: CASSGTRGTYGYTF. The CDR3 nucleotides are TGTGCCAGCAGTGGTACACGGGGGACCTATGGCTACACCTTC.

The rearrangement uses TRBV10-2 and TRBJ2-2; D may match TRBD1 or TRBD2 (7 bases each). Germline V gene lookup returns CDR1 WSHSY and CDR2 SAAADI. The V and J ends lost 5 bases and 3 bases respectively, with 13 bases between them. This CDR3 region has 15 residues. The CDR3 sequence is CASSLQGGDTGELFF. For the CDR3, the DNA is TGCGCCAGCAGTCTCCAGGGGGGGGACACCGGGGAGCTGTTTTTT.

V and J are TRBV2 and TRBJ2-4; D may be TRBD1 (5 bases). In germline, CDR1 is SNHLY, CDR2 FYNNEI. The CDR3 sequence is 12 residues long. Between the trimmed V and J ends, which lost 6 bases and 9 bases, there was a span of 12 bases. This chain's CDR3 is CASSIGDAIQYF. In DNA form, the CDR3 reads TGTGCCAGCAGCATAGGGGATGCCATTCAGTACTTC.

This chain connects TRBV9 to TRBJ1-1; D perhaps matches TRBD1 (5 bases). The V and J ends lost 3 bases and 5 bases respectively, with 17 bases between them. This CDR3 has 15 amino acids. CDR1 and CDR2 (germline): SGDLS, YYNGEE. CDR3 DNA: TGTGCCAGCAGCGCCGGCGGGGGAATTGGGACTGAAGCTTTCTTT. Its translation: CASSAGGGIGTEAFF.

The chain uses TRBV3-1 (or the pseudogene TRBV3-2) and TRBJ2-7; 8 nucleotides align to TRBD2. CDR3 length: 15 residues. V lost 6 bases, J lost 5 bases, and 12 bases stayed unmatched. Germline lookup yields CDR1 LGHDT and CDR2 YNNKEL (reference sequence). The chain's CDR3 is CASRSMGSGIHEQYF. The CDR3 nucleotides read TGTGCCAGCAGGTCAATGGGTAGCGGGATCCACGAGCAGTACTTC.

The chain is built from TRBV2 and TRBJ2-7; TRBD2 agrees at 9 bases. V gave up 0 bases and J gave up 4 bases; unmatched junction bases: 4. The CDR3 runs 15 residues. Germline loops: CDR1 SNHLY, CDR2 FYNNEI. CDR3 in amino acids: CASSEAAGGVYEQYF. Written as DNA, the CDR3 is TGTGCCAGCAGTGAAGCAGCGGGGGGCGTTTACGAGCAGTACTTC.

This clone has only a few counts. The chain employs TRBV27 and TRBJ1-1, with D unclear. The CDR3 loop spans 14 amino acids. Trimming cost V 8 bases and J 5 bases, with 18 bases left between them. In germline, CDR1 is MNHEY, CDR2 SMNVEV (reference sequence). The CDR3 protein is CASRLRALRTEAFF. As DNA, the CDR3 is TGTGCCAGCCGGCTCCGGGCCCTCAGGACTGAAGCTTTCTTT.

This clone was seen once. V is TRBV9 and J is TRBJ1-1; D uncertain. This CDR3 has 14 amino acids. The germline V gene has CDR1 SGDLS and CDR2 YYNGEE. V lost 3 bases to trimming and J lost 6 bases, with 15 bases between them. The CDR3 sequence is CASSASRTASEAFF. The CDR3 DNA follows: TGTGCCAGCAGCGCCAGCCGGACGGCCTCTGAAGCTTTCTTT.

The gene calls are TRBV2 and TRBJ1-1; 10 positions agree with TRBD1. CDR3 size: 14 residues. J was trimmed by 11 bases and V by 6 bases; bases with no gene match: 12. CDR1 and CDR2 from the germline V gene are SNHLY and FYNNEI. The CDR3 loop is CASREPRTGGIAFF. As DNA, the CDR3 is TGTGCCAGCAGGGAACCCCGGACAGGGGGAATCGCTTTCTTT. Based on the CDR3 plus reference TRBV2 and TRBJ1-1, the full variable domain is EPEVTQTPSHQVTQMGQEVILRCVPISNHLYFYWYRQILGQKVEFLVSFYNNEISEKSEIFDDQFSVERPDGSNFTLKIRSTKLEDSAMYFCASREPRTGGIAFFGQGTRLTVV.

This clone was seen once. The chain employs TRBV4-3 and TRBJ2-7; the D is unclear. Germline CDR1 is LGHNA and CDR2 is YSLEER. This CDR3 contains 15 residues. V was cut by 1 base and J by 0 bases, with 10 bases left in between. The CDR3 loop reads CASSQVVLASYEQYF. DNA for the CDR3: TGCGCCAGCAGCCAAGTGGTCCTGGCCTCCTACGAGCAGTACTTC.

The chain couples TRBV7-9 to TRBJ1-3; D unclear. Germline lookup yields CDR1 SEHNR and CDR2 FQNEAQ (reference sequence). This CDR3 spans 15 amino acids. V lost 5 bases, J lost 0 bases, and 11 bases lay in between. CDR3 DNA: TGTGCCAGCAGCGACCCGAGGACCTCTGGAAACACCATATATTTT. It translates to CASSDPRTSGNTIYF.

The V call is TRBV7-9, the J call TRBJ1-4, with D tentatively TRBD1 (5 bases). V was pared by 0 bases and J by 8 bases, with 19 bases between. Germline values: CDR1 SEHNR, CDR2 FQNEAQ (reference sequence). The CDR3 loop spans 17 amino acids. The CDR3 sequence is CASSLAGPTVVREKLFF. The CDR3, as DNA: TGTGCCAGCAGCTTAGCTGGGCCGACAGTCGTGCGAGAAAAACTGTTTTTT.

This chain joins TRBV5-8 and TRBJ1-2; 8 bases line up with TRBD1. V shed 4 bases, J shed 8 bases, and the junction held 16 bases outside the gene matches. Germline loops: CDR1 SGHTS, CDR2 YDEGEE. This CDR3 contains 16 residues. The CDR3 region has the DNA TGTGCCAGCAGCAAGGTTTTAGCGACAGGGGTTCAAGGCTACACCTTC. Translating it yields CASSKVLATGVQGYTF.

V usage is TRBV11-3 and J usage is TRBJ1-6; D not resolved. The germline gives CDR1 SGHNT, CDR2 YENEEA. Trimming pared 3 bases from V and 10 bases from J, leaving 10 bases between. This CDR3 region has 13 residues. CDR3 DNA sequence: TGTGCCAGCAGCTTCTCCGGAGGATCACCCCTCCACTTT. Translated: CASSFSGGSPLHF.

The chain recombines TRBV11-3 with TRBJ2-5; TRBD2 might be the D (5 bases). CDR1 is SGHNT, CDR2 YENEEA, per germline. The CDR3 runs 16 residues. Trimming removed 5 bases from V and 3 bases from J, with 19 bases in between. The CDR3 spells CASSQTRTGSKETQYF. The DNA of the CDR3 is TGTGCCAGCAGCCAAACCCGGACTGGATCAAAAGAGACCCAGTACTTC.

The chain employs TRBV6-5 and TRBJ2-5; D perhaps matches TRBD2 (5 bases). V shed 7 bases and J shed 0 bases, with 15 bases lying between them. Germline-derived CDR1 and CDR2 are MNHEY and SVGAGI. The CDR3 is 15 amino acids. The CDR3 DNA follows: TGTGCCAGCAATTCAGGACTGACGTACCAAGAGACCCAGTACTTC. Protein product: CASNSGLTYQETQYF.

The chain joins TRBV4-3 to TRBJ1-2; 8 positions agree with TRBD1. V was clipped by 0 bases and J by 8 bases; unmatched bases: 8. The germline V gene has CDR1 LGHNA and CDR2 YSLEER. The CDR3 has 15 residues. The DNA for the CDR3 is TGCGCCAGCAGCCAAGATCTCCAGGGGGCAGGGGGCTACACCTTC. Translation: CASSQDLQGAGGYTF.

The chain uses TRBV4-2 and TRBJ2-7; the D is unclear. Germline V gives CDR1 LGHNA, CDR2 YNFKEQ. The CDR3 totals 13 residues. Trimming shortened V by 1 base and J by 3 bases, and 7 bases separated the two germline ends. CDR3 amino acids: CASSQGVNYEQYF. CDR3 bases: TGTGCCAGCAGCCAAGGAGTTAACTACGAGCAGTACTTC.

This rearrangement joins TRBV9 to TRBJ2-7; TRBD1 might be the D (5 bases). The length of the CDR3 is 16 residues. The V end lost 3 bases, the J end lost 2 bases, and 18 bases lay between the germline ends. Germline assignment: CDR1 SGDLS and CDR2 YYNGEE. The CDR3 is CASSASIDTGAYEQYF. The DNA for the CDR3 is TGTGCCAGCAGCGCGTCGATTGACACAGGAGCCTACGAGCAGTACTTC.

Only one count was recorded for this clone. This chain uses TRBV10-3 with TRBJ2-7; perhaps TRBD1 as D (5 bases). Germline-derived CDR1 and CDR2 are ENHRY and SYGVKD. The CDR3 contains 14 residues. Trimming removed 6 bases from V and 5 bases from J, with 17 bases in between. CDR3 coding DNA: TGTGCCATCAGGGACATTGTGGCCGGCGACGAGCAGTACTTC. This gives the protein CAIRDIVAGDEQYF.

This chain connects TRBV25-1 to TRBJ1-5, with D perhaps matching TRBD1 (6 bases). This CDR3 spans 13 amino acids. Per germline, CDR1 MGHDK and CDR2 SYGVNS. V dropped 6 bases and J dropped 7 bases, with 13 bases sitting between them. CDR3 coding DNA: TGTGCCAGCAGCACAGGGTACGAACAGCCCCAGCATTTT. This codes for CASSTGYEQPQHF.

This chain links TRBV28 with TRBJ1-3, with no clear D. The CDR3 is made up of 13 amino acids. CDR1 is MDHEN and CDR2 is SYDVKM in the germline V gene. Trimming took off 3 bases at V and 0 bases at J, with 3 bases between the two ends. The CDR3 nucleotides read TGTGCCAGCAGTTTCCCCTCTGGAAACACCATATATTTT. Translating it yields CASSFPSGNTIYF.

This clone showed up just once. The chain is built from TRBV5-1 and TRBJ1-2; TRBD1 agrees at 7 bases. Looked up from germline, CDR1 is SGHRS and CDR2 is YFSETQ. Losses at the gene ends were 4 bases for V and 7 bases for J; bases not matched to a gene: 13. This CDR3 comprises 15 residues. The CDR3 coding sequence is TGCGCCAGCAGCCGAGAACAGGGGCCTGTGAGTGGCTACACCTTC. Protein: CASSREQGPVSGYTF.